This T cell receptor (beta chain) was sequenced during a study of blood T cell repertoires in COVID-19. TCRdb keeps only in-frame clones here, not all; method: immunoSEQ multiplex PCR. Of under 30,000 clones in the sample, 70% to 90% were seen once. The sequenced sample consisted of peripheral blood. The TCR sequence derives from a human donor in a cohort sampled during active COVID-19. The donor label of this sample is uncertain.

The CDR3 DNA is TGTGCCAGCAGCCACCCCGGAGAGGGAGGGCAAGAGACCCAGTACTTC. It encodes CASSHPGEGGQETQYF. The rearrangement links TRBV4-2 to TRBJ2-5, with 7 bases aligning to TRBD2. The germline V gene encodes CDR1 LGHNA and CDR2 YNFKEQ. CDR3 size: 16 residues. The trim removed 3 bases at V and 2 bases at J, leaving 9 bases unmatched.